The 20 T cell receptor beta chains presented below share a single source sample, sequenced in a study of shared clonotypes between healthy human individuals. It was CD45RO-negative cells, positively selected for CCR7, that made up naive CD8 cells, with terminally differentiated effector memory CD45RA+ cells excluded. TCRdb's copy holds only in-frame clones and misses some; the assay was immunoSEQ multiplex PCR. This sample has hundreds of thousands of clones, with about 95% found just once. What was sequenced was naive CD8+ T cells sorted from blood. The receptors come from a woman aged 25 to 39 in good health.

Written as DNA, the CDR3 is TGTGCCAGCAGCCCCTGGGGGGCGGACGGGGAGACCCAGTACTTC. Residues: CASSPWGADGETQYF. The gene calls are TRBV11-2 and TRBJ2-5; D could derive from TRBD1 or TRBD2 (6 bases each). The CDR3 loop spans 15 amino acids. From germline, CDR1 is SGHAT and CDR2 FQNNGV. V dropped 5 bases and J dropped 5 bases, with 18 bases sitting between them.

The CDR3 spells CASPLRANLREQYF. CDR3 nucleotide sequence: TGTGCCAGCCCCCTGAGGGCAAACCTACGCGAGCAGTACTTC. The chain combines TRBV5-5 with TRBJ2-7, with D tentatively TRBD2 (5 bases). Between the trimmed V and J ends, which lost 7 bases and 6 bases, there was a span of 20 bases. Germline assignment: CDR1 SGHKS and CDR2 YYEKEE (reference sequence). The CDR3 sequence is 14 residues long.

V usage is TRBV27 and J usage is TRBJ2-5, with 9 bases lining up with TRBD2. The junction had 17 bases not matched to a gene; V was cut back by 6 bases and J by 3 bases. CDR3 length: 18 residues. CDR1 is MNHEY, CDR2 SMNVEV, per germline (reference sequence). CDR3 amino acids: CASRSGLTGTSIKETQYF. CDR3 nucleotide sequence: TGTGCCAGCAGATCGGGGCTTACCGGGACTAGCATCAAAGAGACCCAGTACTTC.

The chain joins TRBV7-9 to TRBJ1-5; D perhaps matches TRBD1 (6 bases). Germline V gene data show CDR1 as SEHNR and CDR2 as FQNEAQ (reference sequence). The CDR3 totals 13 residues. The V end was cut by 10 bases, the J end by 7 bases, with 17 bases between. In nucleotides, the CDR3 is TGTGCCACAGGGGAAGGGGCGGGACAGCCCCAGCATTTT. It is translated as CATGEGAGQPQHF.

CDR3 DNA sequence: TGTGCCAGCAGTTTACGGCGGTTGGACTACGAGCAGTACTTC. It encodes CASSLRRLDYEQYF. V and J are TRBV28 and TRBJ2-7; D gene uncertain. CDR1 and CDR2 from the germline V gene are MDHEN and SYDVKM. The CDR3 consists of 14 residues. The germline V and J ends were trimmed by 2 bases and 3 bases, with 11 bases remaining between them.

This clone turned up a few times. Other DNA sequences within the sample encode an identical CDR3. J is TRBJ2-7 and V is TRBV27; D not resolved. The CDR3 spans 13 residues. The V and J ends lost 5 bases and 2 bases respectively, with 10 bases between them. Looked up from germline, CDR1 is MNHEY and CDR2 is SMNVEV (reference sequence). The CDR3 protein is CASSPGPTYEQYF. CDR3 nucleotide sequence: TGTGCCAGCAGTCCCGGGCCAACCTACGAGCAGTACTTC.

This clone was seen once. The rearrangement uses TRBV28 and TRBJ1-3; D is possibly TRBD1 (5 bases). This CDR3 has 17 residues. The ends were cut back, 6 bases at V and 7 bases at J, with 25 bases in the middle. Germline V lookup: CDR1 MDHEN, CDR2 SYDVKM. The CDR3, as DNA: TGTGCCAGCAGCCAACTCACGGGACTTGCGGATTGGAACACCATATATTTT. Translation gives CASSQLTGLADWNTIYF.

The chain links TRBV4-1 to TRBJ1-2; 7 nucleotides match TRBD1. Germline V gene lookup returns CDR1 MGHRA and CDR2 YSYEKL. This CDR3 has 14 amino acids. J was trimmed by 1 base and V by 1 base; bases with no gene match: 0. The CDR3 bases are TGCGCCAGCAGCCAAGGGGACAGTAACTATGGCTACACCTTC. It translates to CASSQGDSNYGYTF.

This clone was observed a single time. This chain links TRBV4-1 with TRBJ2-1; D unclear. The CDR3 is 13 amino acids. Germline V lookup: CDR1 MGHRA, CDR2 YSYEKL. V lost 4 bases, J lost 7 bases, and 11 bases lay in between. The DNA of the CDR3 is TGCGCCAGCAGCCCCGTAGGATTTAATGAGCAGTTCTTC. Amino acids: CASSPVGFNEQFF.

The chain employs TRBV6-5 and TRBJ2-3; D is unresolved. The germline V and J ends were trimmed by 6 bases and 5 bases, with 12 bases remaining between them. This CDR3 has 13 amino acids. Germline CDR1 MNHEY, CDR2 SVGAGI. The CDR3 DNA reads TGTGCCAGCAGACTGGGCGAGGAAGATACGCAGTATTTT. Amino acids: CASRLGEEDTQYF.

The chain couples TRBV7-9 to TRBJ1-3, with D maybe TRBD1 (6 bases). The CDR3 extends over 14 amino acids. Looked up from germline, CDR1 is SEHNR and CDR2 is FQNEAQ (reference sequence). The V and J ends lost 5 bases and 3 bases respectively, with 11 bases between them. The DNA for the CDR3 is TGTGCCAGCAGCCCCAACAGGGTTGGAAACACCATATATTTT. It is translated as CASSPNRVGNTIYF.

The J gene is TRBJ1-1, the V gene TRBV5-1; D gene unclear. There are 15 residues in the CDR3. CDR1 is SGHRS, CDR2 YFSETQ, per germline. Trimming removed 1 base from V and 5 bases from J, with 15 bases in between. The CDR3 reads CASSLTHSYGTEAFF. As DNA, the CDR3 is TGCGCCAGCAGCTTGACTCACTCCTATGGGACTGAAGCTTTCTTT. The full variable domain, with the rest looked up from reference TRBV5-1 and TRBJ1-1, is KAGVTQTPRYLIKTRGQQVTLSCSPISGHRSVSWYQQTPGQGLQFLFEYFSETQRNKGNFPGRFSGRQFSNSRSEMNVSTLELGDSALYLCASSLTHSYGTEAFFGQGTRLTVV.

The table lists this clone with a count of one. V and J are TRBV13 and TRBJ2-7; D remains ambiguous. Trimming shortened V by 4 bases and J by 3 bases, and 10 bases separated the two germline ends. The CDR3 is 13 residues long. Germline lookup yields CDR1 PRHDT and CDR2 FYEKMQ (reference sequence). Here the CDR3 DNA reads TGTGCCAGCAGCTCCCGGGTGAGCTACGAGCAGTACTTC. This gives the protein CASSSRVSYEQYF.

A remark on this clone: The same CDR3 can be traced to other DNA sequences in this sample. The rearrangement links TRBV6-5 to TRBJ2-1; maybe TRBD2 (6 bases). Germline values: CDR1 MNHEY, CDR2 SVGAGI. The CDR3 has 13 residues. The germline V and J ends were trimmed by 1 base and 6 bases, with 7 bases remaining between them. The CDR3 sequence is CASSYFGGNEQFF. The CDR3 coding sequence is TGTGCCAGCAGTTACTTCGGGGGCAATGAGCAGTTCTTC.

The table lists this clone with a count of one. The rearrangement joins TRBV4-1 to TRBJ2-1; tentatively, D is TRBD1 (6 bases). CDR1 and CDR2 (germline): MGHRA, YSYEKL. V lost 0 bases, J lost 7 bases, and 19 bases lay in between. The CDR3 has 17 residues. For the CDR3, the DNA is TGCGCCAGCAGCCAAGATCGAGGGGGAGTGGTAACTAATGAGCAGTTCTTC. As protein: CASSQDRGGVVTNEQFF.

The chain employs TRBV13 and TRBJ2-3; no clear D gene. Germline V gene sequence: CDR1 PRHDT, CDR2 FYEKMQ (reference sequence). The CDR3 is 16 residues long. V gave up 1 base and J gave up 6 bases, with 17 bases separating them. As DNA, the CDR3 is TGTGCCAGCAGCTTAGAGGGCTACGTCGCCTCGGATACGCAGTATTTT. Residues: CASSLEGYVASDTQYF.

This chain uses TRBV28 with TRBJ1-2, with unresolved D. Per the germline V gene, CDR1 is MDHEN and CDR2 is SYDVKM. The CDR3 has 19 residues. V was clipped by 3 bases and J by 1 base, with 24 bases between them. This CDR3 reads CASSFQPGIVTGINYGYTF. The CDR3 bases are TGTGCCAGCAGTTTCCAGCCGGGGATAGTCACGGGGATTAACTATGGCTACACCTTC.

V gene TRBV27 combines with J gene TRBJ2-1, with a possible D match to TRBD2 (5 bases). Germline-derived CDR1 and CDR2 are MNHEY and SMNVEV (reference sequence). There are 17 residues in the CDR3. Trimming removed 3 bases from V and 5 bases from J, with 20 bases in between. The CDR3 DNA is TGTGCCAGCAGTTTCCCACCCCTAGCCGGGGTACACAATGAGCAGTTCTTC. It translates to CASSFPPLAGVHNEQFF.

In nucleotides, the CDR3 is TGCGCCAGCAGCTGGCGACTGGGGGAGACCCAGTACTTC. Translation: CASSWRLGETQYF. The gene calls are TRBV4-1 and TRBJ2-5; D remains ambiguous. The ends were cut back, 5 bases at V and 5 bases at J, with 12 bases in the middle. The CDR3 is 13 residues long. Germline V lookup: CDR1 MGHRA, CDR2 YSYEKL.

V usage is TRBV2 and J usage is TRBJ2-2; 8 bases align to TRBD2. Germline V lookup: CDR1 SNHLY, CDR2 FYNNEI. The ends lost 6 bases at V and 0 bases at J; junction bases unmatched: 3. This CDR3 contains 15 residues. CDR3 in DNA: TGTGCCAGCAGGGACGGGAGGGCGAACACCGGGGAGCTGTTTTTT. The encoded protein is CASRDGRANTGELFF.